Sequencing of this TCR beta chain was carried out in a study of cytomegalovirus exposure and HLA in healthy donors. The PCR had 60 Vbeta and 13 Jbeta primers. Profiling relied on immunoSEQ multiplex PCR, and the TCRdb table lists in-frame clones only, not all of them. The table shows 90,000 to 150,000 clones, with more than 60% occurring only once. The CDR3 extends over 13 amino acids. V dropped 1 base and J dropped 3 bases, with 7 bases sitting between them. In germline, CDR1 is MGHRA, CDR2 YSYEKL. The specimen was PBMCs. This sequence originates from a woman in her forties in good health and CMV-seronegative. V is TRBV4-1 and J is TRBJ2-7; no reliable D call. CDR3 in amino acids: CASSQGRSYEQYF. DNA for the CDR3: TGCGCCAGCAGCCAAGGTCGGAGCTACGAGCAGTACTTC.